What follows are 21 T cell receptor beta chains derived from one specimen sequenced in a study of spatial heterogeneity in lung cancer. MiXCR, run by TCRdb on the 5' RACE reads, gives a single entry per CDR3 protein. This sample has 4,000 or so distinct CDR3 sequences; approximately 20% occur once, and the top ten carry approximately 72%. The time point denotes: sample taken at primary tumor resection. Unsorted whole RNA samples from tumor, nontumor lung or frozen PBMC were sequenced. The material was PBMCs, obtained at surgery. The receptors were sampled from a male donor with early-stage non-small cell lung cancer.

This clonotype appeared a few times. This rearrangement joins TRBV19 to TRBJ1-6; D not certain. V was pared by 1 base and J by 7 bases, with 17 bases between. This CDR3 comprises 17 residues. The germline gives CDR1 LNHDA, CDR2 SQIVND (reference sequence). The CDR3 spells CASSIGSSGRQNSPLHF. In DNA, the CDR3 is TGTGCCAGTAGTATAGGATCTTCGGGCCGCCAAAATTCACCCCTCCACTTT.

This clonotype is judged medium-sized. This sequence joins TRBV20-1 and TRBJ2-7, with TRBD2 as a possible D gene (7 bases). CDR3 length: 13 amino acids. The ends were cut back, 6 bases at V and 5 bases at J, with 17 bases in the middle. The germline gives CDR1 DFQATT, CDR2 SNEGSKA (reference sequence). The CDR3 protein is CSASGTSSNEQYF. CDR3 DNA sequence: TGCAGTGCCAGCGGGACATCTTCCAACGAGCAGTACTTC.

By frequency in the sample, this clonotype is medium-sized. The J gene is TRBJ1-1, the V gene TRBV3-1; 7 positions match TRBD1. This CDR3 is 15 amino acids long. In germline, CDR1 is LGHDT, CDR2 YNNKEL (reference sequence). Unmatched junction bases numbered 5, after V lost 3 bases and J lost 1 base. CDR3 in DNA: TGTGCCAGCAGCCACGGGGACAGCGCGAACACTGAAGCTTTCTTT. Its translation is CASSHGDSANTEAFF.

This clonotype was seen a few times. The V and J genes are TRBV5-1 and TRBJ2-6; D is unclear. The V end lost 5 bases, the J end lost 5 bases, and 11 bases lay between the germline ends. Germline V lookup: CDR1 SGHRS, CDR2 YFSETQ. The CDR3 sequence is 14 residues long. The CDR3 DNA is TGCGCCAGCAGGGTTGACCTTTGGGCCAACGTCCTGACTTTC. Protein: CASRVDLWANVLTF. Combining the CDR3 with reference TRBV5-1 and TRBJ2-6 gives the whole variable domain KAGVTQTPRYLIKTRGQQVTLSCSPISGHRSVSWYQQTPGQGLQFLFEYFSETQRNKGNFPGRFSGRQFSNSRSEMNVSTLELGDSALYLCASRVDLWANVLTFGAGSRLTVL.

This chain connects TRBV20-1 to TRBJ2-7; 9 bases are shared with TRBD1. There are 15 residues in the CDR3. From germline, CDR1 is DFQATT and CDR2 SNEGSKA (reference sequence). J gave up 0 bases and V 6 bases, and 9 bases lay outside the gene matches. CDR3 sequence reads: CSAARQGVPSYEQYF. CDR3 sequence (DNA): TGCAGTGCCGCACGACAGGGGGTCCCCTCCTACGAGCAGTACTTC.

There are a few counts of this clonotype. The J gene is TRBJ2-2, the V gene TRBV14, with no clear D. This CDR3 has 16 amino acids. The ends were cut back, 2 bases at V and 2 bases at J, with 12 bases in the middle. Germline values: CDR1 SGHDN, CDR2 FVKESK. CDR3 DNA sequence: TGTGCCAGCAGCCAATTAGAGACCTTAAACACCGGGGAGCTGTTTTTT. Translation: CASSQLETLNTGELFF.

This rearrangement joins TRBV27 to TRBJ2-1; D tentatively fits TRBD1 or TRBD2 (6 bases each). With 8 bases removed from V and 0 bases from J, the gap between germline ends came to 11 bases. CDR3 size: 14 residues. The V gene's germline CDR1 is MNHEY and CDR2 SMNVEV (reference sequence). CDR3 nucleotide sequence: TGTGCCAGCCGGGGGCTTAGCTCCTACAATGAGCAGTTCTTC. Protein product: CASRGLSSYNEQFF.

This clonotype occurred many times. CDR3: CATSRDPSPDTQYF. The CDR3 nucleotides are TGTGCCACCAGCAGAGATCCTAGCCCAGATACGCAGTATTTT. The chain combines TRBV15 with TRBJ2-3; maybe TRBD2 (5 bases). V lost 0 bases to trimming and J lost 4 bases, with 8 bases between them. This CDR3 is built from 14 residues. The germline V gene encodes CDR1 LNHNV and CDR2 YYDKDF (reference sequence).

The chain has TRBV24-1 and TRBJ2-5; weak D call: TRBD2 (5 bases). CDR3 length: 15 residues. V gave up 4 bases and J gave up 5 bases, with 16 bases separating them. The V gene's germline CDR1 is KGHDR and CDR2 SFDVKD. The CDR3 region has the DNA TGTGCCACCAGTGACCGGGATTCAGCGGCGGAGACCCAGTACTTC. It specifies CATSDRDSAAETQYF.

Many counts were recorded for this clonotype. The chain recombines TRBV7-2 with TRBJ2-1; 11 positions match TRBD2. This CDR3 is 17 amino acids long. The germline V gene has CDR1 SGHTA and CDR2 FQGNSA. The V segment lost 2 bases and the J segment 4 bases; nucleotides outside the gene matches: 7. Written as DNA, the CDR3 is TGTGCCAGCAGCTTATTCGGACTAGCGGGCGGTTACAATGAGCAGTTCTTC. This translates into CASSLFGLAGGYNEQFF.

The chain links TRBV28 to TRBJ2-7; 12 bases align to TRBD1. The CDR3 runs to 16 residues. The J segment lost 4 bases and the V segment lost 4 bases, leaving 8 bases of the junction unmatched. CDR1 is MDHEN, CDR2 SYDVKM, per germline. The CDR3 spells CASSWSGGQGAYEQYF. The DNA for the CDR3 is TGTGCCAGCAGTTGGTCGGGGGGACAGGGGGCATACGAGCAGTACTTC.

This clonotype was observed a few times. The chain couples TRBV19 to TRBJ2-5; 8 bases are shared with TRBD1. This CDR3 region has 15 residues. Germline V gives CDR1 LNHDA, CDR2 SQIVND (reference sequence). With V trimmed by 5 bases and J by 5 bases, 10 bases remained unmatched. CDR3 loop: CASSPRTGKRETQYF. The DNA of the CDR3 is TGTGCCAGTAGTCCCCGGACAGGGAAACGGGAGACCCAGTACTTC.

The table lists this clonotype with many counts. This chain connects TRBV4-1 to TRBJ1-3, with a tentative D call TRBD1 (5 bases). Trimming left V 5 bases short and J 4 bases short, with 15 bases between. The CDR3 contains 15 residues. Germline V gene sequence: CDR1 MGHRA, CDR2 YSYEKL. For the CDR3, the DNA is TGCGCCAGCAGCTACGACTGGGACCTAGGAAACACCATATATTTT. This sequence encodes CASSYDWDLGNTIYF.

A word on this clonotype: This could be a read error, since a much larger clone is one nucleotide away. The chain carries TRBV3-1 and TRBJ2-1; D is ambiguous. This CDR3 is built from 15 residues. Germline V lookup: CDR1 LGHDT, CDR2 YNNKEL (reference sequence). Trimming stripped 1 base from V and 4 bases from J, with 11 bases between. The CDR3 coding sequence is TGTGCCAGCAGCCAAGGGATAGGGTTTTACAATGAGCAGTTCTTC. It codes for CASSQGIGFYNEQFF.

V usage is TRBV27 and J usage is TRBJ1-1; perhaps TRBD1 as D (6 bases). There are 14 residues in the CDR3. With 5 bases removed from V and 4 bases from J, the gap between germline ends came to 14 bases. From germline, CDR1 is MNHEY and CDR2 SMNVEV (reference sequence). CDR3 coding DNA: TGTGCCAGCAGTATAGGGGGGGTAGGCACTGAAGCTTTCTTT. As protein: CASSIGGVGTEAFF.

The sample holds many counts of this clonotype. The chain has TRBV29-1 and TRBJ2-1, with 9 positions matching TRBD2. Trimming took 7 bases from V and 2 from J; bases not matched to a gene: 3. The CDR3 has 13 amino acids. The germline V gene has CDR1 SQVTM and CDR2 ANQGSEA. CDR3 region: CSALAGAYNEQFF. The CDR3 DNA reads TGCAGCGCCTTAGCGGGGGCCTACAATGAGCAGTTCTTC.

This clonotype has just a few counts. V is TRBV6-6 and J is TRBJ2-4, with TRBD1 matching 8 bases. Germline V gene lookup returns CDR1 MNHNY and CDR2 SVGAGI (reference sequence). This CDR3 region has 15 residues. With V trimmed by 2 bases and J by 11 bases, 11 bases remained unmatched. CDR3 nucleotide sequence: TGTGCCAGCAGTTACCGGGACAGGCCATTTTTGGTTCAGTACTTC. Its protein product is CASSYRDRPFLVQYF.

This clonotype was seen a handful of times. The genes are TRBV12-3 or TRBV12-4 and TRBJ2-7; possibly TRBD2 for D (5 bases). The CDR3 has 14 amino acids. V was trimmed by 7 bases and J by 0 bases, leaving 13 bases between them. CDR3 residues: CASTTRGFSYEQYF. The CDR3 DNA sequence: TGTGCCAGCACCACACGGGGATTCTCCTACGAGCAGTACTTC.

The chain has TRBV7-2 and TRBJ2-6, with 9 bases lining up with TRBD2. CDR1 and CDR2 (germline): SGHTA, FQGNSA. This CDR3 has 18 residues. The V gene end was trimmed by 0 bases and the J gene end by 2 bases; junction bases not matched to a gene: 5. The CDR3 DNA reads TGTGCCAGCAGCTTAGCGGCTAGCGGGGCCGCTGGGGCCAACGTCCTGACTTTC. Translated, it gives CASSLAASGAAGANVLTF. The whole variable domain, filled in from reference TRBV7-2 and TRBJ2-6, reads GAGVSQSPSNKVTEKGKDVELRCDPISGHTALYWYRQSLGQGLEFLIYFQGNSAPDKSGLPSDRFSAERTGGSVSTLTIQRTQQEDSAVYLCASSLAASGAAGANVLTFGAGSRLTVL.

The sample holds many counts of this clonotype. V usage is TRBV6-5 and J usage is TRBJ1-6, with a weak D call TRBD1 (5 bases). This CDR3 is built from 16 residues. Germline V gene sequence: CDR1 MNHEY, CDR2 SVGAGI. V was cut by 6 bases and J by 0 bases, with 12 bases left in between. The CDR3 sequence: CASSDEGSSYNSPLHF. Written as DNA, the CDR3 is TGTGCCAGCAGCGATGAGGGGAGCTCCTATAATTCACCCCTCCACTTT.

This clonotype was seen a handful of times. The DNA for the CDR3 is TGTGCCTGGAGTACTCGGGACCCGGACGTAGGGACTGAAGCTTTCTTT. Translating gives CAWSTRDPDVGTEAFF. The chain is built from TRBV30 and TRBJ1-1; TRBD1 is a possible D gene (5 bases). Germline values: CDR1 GTSNPN, CDR2 SVGIG (reference sequence). This CDR3 is built from 16 residues. V was clipped by 2 bases and J by 5 bases, with 21 bases between them.